This section outlines one TCR beta chain sequence together with its context. The Seattle patients, enrolled during active infection, were followed longitudinally. The repertoire was sequenced with immunoSEQ multiplex PCR; TCRdb's copy has only in-frame clones and lacks some. The repertoire consists of 350,000 to 450,000 clones, with around 88% occurring once and the leading ten covering just over 7%. Germline lookup yields CDR1 KGHSH and CDR2 LQKENI. This CDR3 region has 14 residues. The germline V and J ends were trimmed by 3 bases and 7 bases, with 15 bases remaining between them. This entry is derived from a study of blood T cell repertoires in COVID-19. Background on the study: Donors in the United States, Italy and Spain gave samples during acute or convalescent COVID-19. PBMCs, B-cell-depleted T cells, or T cells were the source of the cDNA or gDNA that made up the material.

The sequencing input was peripheral blood. The V gene is TRBV18, the J gene TRBJ1-1, with D maybe TRBD1 (5 bases). The receptor comes from a woman aged 55-75 years with COVID-19, enrolled during active disease. The CDR3 reads CASSPWGNSGEAFF. The CDR3 DNA sequence: TGTGCCAGCTCACCGTGGGGGAATAGCGGTGAAGCTTTCTTT.